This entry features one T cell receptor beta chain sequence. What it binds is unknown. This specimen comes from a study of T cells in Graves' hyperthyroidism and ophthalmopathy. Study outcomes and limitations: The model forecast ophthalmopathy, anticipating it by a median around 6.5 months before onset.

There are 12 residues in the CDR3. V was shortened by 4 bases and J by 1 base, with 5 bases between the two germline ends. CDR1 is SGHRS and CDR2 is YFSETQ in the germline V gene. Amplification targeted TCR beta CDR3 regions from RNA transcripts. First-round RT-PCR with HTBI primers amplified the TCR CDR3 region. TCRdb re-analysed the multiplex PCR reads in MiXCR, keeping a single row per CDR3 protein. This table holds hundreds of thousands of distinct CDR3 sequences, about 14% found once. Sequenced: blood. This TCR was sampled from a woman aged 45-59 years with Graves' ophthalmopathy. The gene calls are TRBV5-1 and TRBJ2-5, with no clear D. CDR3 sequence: CASSIVQETQYF. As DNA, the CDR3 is TGCGCCAGCAGCATAGTCCAAGAGACCCAGTACTTC.